These 16 T cell receptor beta chains came from one sample sequenced in a study of cytomegalovirus exposure and HLA in healthy donors. 13 Jbeta primers and 60 Vbeta primers were used for the PCR. TCRdb's table, derived via immunoSEQ multiplex PCR, lists solely in-frame clones and lacks some. The table includes about 120,000 clones, about 80% detected once. Sequences were obtained from PBMCs. These receptors all stem from a female donor in good health and CMV-seropositive.

CDR3 in amino acids: CASRKRGPGETQYF. The CDR3 DNA is TGTGCCAGCAGGAAGCGGGGGCCTGGGGAGACCCAGTACTTC. The J gene is TRBJ2-5, the V gene TRBV6-1, with 8 bases that match TRBD2. This CDR3 is 14 amino acids long. Germline V gene lookup returns CDR1 MNHNS and CDR2 SASEGT. The junction had 8 bases not matched to a gene; V was cut back by 6 bases and J by 5 bases.

This chain joins TRBV7-9 and TRBJ1-5; TRBD1 aligns across 9 bases. The CDR3 consists of 16 residues. The germline gives CDR1 SEHNR, CDR2 FQNEAQ (reference sequence). V dropped 5 bases and J dropped 2; count of bases not matched to a gene: 7. CDR3 protein: CASSAGQGTGNQPQHF. The CDR3 nucleotides read TGTGCCAGCAGCGCGGGACAGGGAACAGGCAATCAGCCCCAGCATTTT.

The gene calls are TRBV7-8 and TRBJ1-1; no firm D call. V dropped 5 bases and J dropped 1 base, with 11 bases sitting between them. Germline-derived CDR1 and CDR2 are SGHVS and FQNEAQ. The CDR3 contains 14 residues. The CDR3 DNA reads as TGTGCCAGCAGCCTAGGAGGATCGAACACTGAAGCTTTCTTT. Amino acids: CASSLGGSNTEAFF.

The V call is TRBV28, the J call TRBJ1-2; tentatively, D is TRBD1 (5 bases). Trimming shortened V by 3 bases and J by 2 bases, and 19 bases separated the two germline ends. Germline V CDR1 and CDR2: MDHEN, SYDVKM. There are 17 residues in the CDR3. The CDR3 here is CASSFGGEITHNYGYTF. CDR3 DNA: TGTGCCAGCAGTTTCGGAGGGGAAATTACCCACAACTATGGCTACACCTTC.

V gene TRBV7-9 combines with J gene TRBJ1-4, with 10 bases fitting TRBD1. Germline V CDR1 and CDR2: SEHNR, FQNEAQ (reference sequence). This CDR3 has 15 amino acids. J lost 7 bases, V lost 5 bases, and 7 bases had no gene match. CDR3 sequence reads: CASSLRGQGGEKLFF. As DNA, the CDR3 is TGTGCCAGCAGCCTAAGAGGACAGGGGGGTGAAAAACTGTTTTTT.

The chain has TRBV5-1 and TRBJ2-4, with 8 bases lining up with TRBD1. This CDR3 spans 14 amino acids. The V segment lost 4 bases and the J segment 6 bases; nucleotides outside the gene matches: 6. Germline-derived CDR1 and CDR2 are SGHRS and YFSETQ. The CDR3 DNA sequence: TGCGCCAGCAGCCCAGGACAGGGTGGAAACATTCAGTACTTC. Translated, it gives CASSPGQGGNIQYF.

This chain links TRBV15 with TRBJ1-1; 7 nucleotides agree with TRBD1. With V trimmed by 3 bases and J by 4 bases, 8 bases remained unmatched. Looked up from germline, CDR1 is LNHNV and CDR2 is YYDKDF (reference sequence). CDR3 size: 15 residues. The CDR3 DNA sequence: TGTGCCACCAGCAGCCGACAGGGCAAGGGCACTGAAGCTTTCTTT. The encoded protein is CATSSRQGKGTEAFF.

J is TRBJ2-3 and V is TRBV28; maybe TRBD2 (5 bases). Trimming removed 6 bases at V and 1 base at J, with 11 bases between. This CDR3 contains 14 residues. From germline, CDR1 is MDHEN and CDR2 SYDVKM. The CDR3 region has the DNA TGTGCCAGCAGCTCCAGCGGCGGCACAGATACGCAGTATTTT. It yields the protein CASSSSGGTDTQYF. Variable domain in full (rest from reference TRBV28 and TRBJ2-3): DVKVTQSSRYLVKRTGEKVFLECVQDMDHENMFWYRQDPGLGLRLIYFSYDVKMKEKGDIPEGYSVSREKKERFSLILESASTNQTSMYLCASSSSGGTDTQYFGPGTRLTVL.

The J gene is TRBJ2-1, the V gene TRBV19; 12 bases are a match to TRBD2. The CDR3 consists of 15 residues. Trimming at V came to 6 bases and at J to 8 bases, leaving 8 bases not matched to a gene. The germline gives CDR1 LNHDA, CDR2 SQIVND (reference sequence). The CDR3 spells CASRILAGGLDEQFF. DNA of the CDR3: TGTGCCAGTAGGATTCTAGCGGGGGGGCTGGATGAGCAGTTCTTC.

V usage is TRBV19 and J usage is TRBJ2-7; 8 bases are a match to TRBD1. The CDR3 totals 13 residues. Germline values: CDR1 LNHDA, CDR2 SQIVND (reference sequence). With 8 bases clipped from V and 6 bases from J, the junction kept 9 bases outside the gene matches. CDR3 residues: CASSDRGVVEQYF. CDR3 coding DNA: TGTGCCAGTTCCGACAGGGGCGTGGTCGAGCAGTACTTC.

This rearrangement joins TRBV18 to TRBJ1-5; possible D gene TRBD1, 5 bases. The CDR3 runs to 15 residues. Germline V lookup: CDR1 KGHSH, CDR2 LQKENI. V gave up 5 bases and J gave up 2 bases, with 13 bases separating them. CDR3 amino acids: CASSSTQGGNQPQHF. The DNA of the CDR3 is TGTGCCAGCTCATCGACCCAGGGCGGCAATCAGCCCCAGCATTTT.

This clone was observed a few times. The rearrangement uses TRBV7-9 and TRBJ1-6; tentatively, D is TRBD1 (5 bases). V was shortened by 5 bases and J by 4 bases, with 15 bases between the two germline ends. CDR3 length equals 16 residues. In germline, CDR1 is SEHNR, CDR2 FQNEAQ (reference sequence). CDR3 DNA sequence: TGTGCCAGCAGCAAAGCGGGGGAAATGTATAATTCACCCCTCCACTTT. Its translation is CASSKAGEMYNSPLHF.

The chain employs TRBV5-1 and TRBJ2-7; perhaps TRBD1 as D (5 bases). The CDR3 has 15 amino acids. Germline CDR1 and CDR2: SGHRS and YFSETQ. V was trimmed by 4 bases and J by 0 bases, leaving 14 bases between them. CDR3 DNA: TGCGCCAGCAGCATCGGACAAACGAGCTCCTACGAGCAGTACTTC. It codes for CASSIGQTSSYEQYF.

This chain uses TRBV27 with TRBJ1-1, with 7 bases lining up with TRBD1. Trimming removed 6 bases from V and 2 bases from J; junction bases left unmatched: 9. The CDR3 totals 15 residues. The germline CDR1 and CDR2 sequences are MNHEY and SMNVEV (reference sequence). Here the CDR3 DNA reads TGTGCCAGCAGGGAATCAGGGACAGTAAACACTGAAGCTTTCTTT. Its protein is CASRESGTVNTEAFF.

The chain carries TRBV5-1 and TRBJ1-5, with a tentative D call TRBD1 (5 bases). This CDR3 contains 15 residues. V was pared by 5 bases and J by 1 base, with 13 bases between. Per germline, CDR1 SGHRS and CDR2 YFSETQ. The CDR3 protein is CASSMEGLSNQPQHF. The CDR3 bases are TGCGCCAGCAGTATGGAGGGGTTGAGCAATCAGCCCCAGCATTTT. Together with reference TRBV5-1 and TRBJ1-5, the CDR3 gives the full variable domain: KAGVTQTPRYLIKTRGQQVTLSCSPISGHRSVSWYQQTPGQGLQFLFEYFSETQRNKGNFPGRFSGRQFSNSRSEMNVSTLELGDSALYLCASSMEGLSNQPQHFGDGTRLSIL.

The chain carries TRBV7-9 and TRBJ2-2, with TRBD1 identical over 9 bases. The V and J ends lost 3 bases and 0 bases, in that order; junction bases with no gene match: 5. The germline gives CDR1 SEHNR, CDR2 FQNEAQ (reference sequence). The CDR3 is 17 amino acids. The DNA for the CDR3 is TGTGCCAGCAGCTTGCGACAGGGGGGTTCGAACACCGGGGAGCTGTTTTTT. It translates to CASSLRQGGSNTGELFF.